This T cell receptor (beta chain) emerged from a study of T cells in Graves' hyperthyroidism and ophthalmopathy (dated by TCRdb to about 2019). Background for the entire study: Peripheral blood samples were taken at the time of initial diagnosis, prior to any treatment. A discovery cohort of about 95 patients, 43 with Graves' ophthalmopathy and 55 to 65 with stable Graves' hyperthyroidism, was used to find distinguishing TCR V-J signatures. An independent validation cohort of some 18 hyperthyroidism patients and over 15 patients who later progressed to ophthalmopathy tested prospective prediction of ophthalmopathy. The 100 discovery patients were randomly split 7:3 into training and test sets. Thyroid tissue and blood T-cell repertoires from six or seven Graves' hyperthyroidism patients were also compared in the study. Following sampling, methimazole starting at 30 mg daily was given to hyperthyroidism patients, and high-dose intravenous methylprednisolone was given to ophthalmopathy patients. The paper reports TCR Vbeta CDR3 sequencing of approximately 140 peripheral blood samples: around 45 ophthalmopathy, over 70 hyperthyroidism and approximately 17 progressor patients.

V sheds 1 base and J sheds 4 bases, leaving 2 bases between their ends. The germline V gene encodes CDR1 LNHDA and CDR2 SQIVND (reference sequence). From the cysteine through the phenylalanine, the CDR3 covers 12 amino acids. Of the read, only the CDR3 DNA is kept; its 36 bases are in frame from base 1. Hyperthyroidism patients were newly diagnosed, with disease duration under 2 months, and aged 18 to 65 years. The study excluded patients with uncontrolled infections, other autoimmune diseases, pregnancy or lactation. Clinical symptoms, serum thyroxine and TRAb, thyroid ultrasound, and orbital computed tomography formed the basis for the diagnoses. Blood from progressor patients was collected at the time of first diagnosis with hyperthyroidism, before any ophthalmopathy symptoms had appeared. PBMCs were separated from roughly 9.3 ml of fresh peripheral blood using Ficoll-Paque density gradient centrifugation. Progressor patients were first diagnosed with Graves' hyperthyroidism and then developed ophthalmopathy during follow-up. Trizol reagent was used to extract total RNA, and RNA quality was then checked on an Agilent 2100 Bioanalyzer.

This clonotype was counted ten times or more. No antigen is known for it. Qualities for individual bases were not recorded, and no much larger clone is one base off. Results the study describes overall, beyond this receptor: Ophthalmopathy was separated from stable hyperthyroidism by a 13 V-J signature model, with around 88% sensitivity and 81% to 82% specificity obtained in cross-validation and 80%/75% obtained in testing. During validation, the model predicted progression to ophthalmopathy a median of approximately six months ahead of onset, with more than 55% sensitivity and less than 85% specificity. Most expanded thyroid clonotypes (frequency above 0.001) were also detected in blood, suggesting blood repertoires may reflect thyroid immune responses. No statistical method was used to fix the sample size in advance, and group allocation was not hidden from the investigators.

The TCR beta CDR3 regions were amplified from RNA transcripts. For the first round of RT-PCR on the TCR CDR3, the HTBI primer set was used together with the Qiagen OneStep RT-PCR kit. A second multiplex PCR round built the libraries, followed by size selection and purification. Libraries were sequenced paired-end with 100 bp reads on an Illumina HiSeq2000. Per the original workflow: SOAPnuke was used to process the raw data, with reads discarded if the reads contained adapters or uncalled bases, had a mean Phred below 15, or lacked an exact constant-primer or identifier match. High-quality paired reads were merged using COPE v1.2.5, and each unique nucleotide sequence was defined as a clonotype. MiTCR v1.1 was used to align clonotypes to the IMGT TRBV, TRBD and TRBJ reference segments. Only V-J combinations with frequency above 0.0001, covering roughly 99% of repertoires, were analysed. A TCS score was defined as the ratio between F50 (clonal expansion) and ExV (chaos), using BLOSUM62-based TCRdist between CDR3 peptides within each V-J. Welch's t-statistics and random forest reduced just over 500 V-J features to 10 to 15, which were used in a naive Bayes classifier (R e1071). In-frame beta chains were kept once TCRdb had trimmed the public reads at Q25 with fastp and called clones with MiXCR. Rows matching on CDR3 protein sequence are summarized as one entry with the most common DNA and genes. V and J calls and clone size were set by TCRdb, not the authors. A total of about 160,000 distinct CDR3 sequences appear in this sample, over 7.5% of them only once. The ten largest clones add up to around 21% of the sample.

The TCR originated in a woman between 18 and 29 years old with Graves' hyperthyroidism that later progressed to Graves' ophthalmopathy. The sequencing input was blood. This chain joins TRBV19 to TRBJ1-5; no D segment can be confidently identified. CDR3 loop: CASSIGNQPQHF. The base sequence is TGTGCCAGTAGTATAGGGAATCAGCCCCAGCATTTT. Extended through the reference TRBV19 and TRBJ1-5 proteins, this CDR3 yields the full variable domain: DGGITQSPKYLFRKEGQNVTLSCEQNLNHDAMYWYRQDPGQGLRLIYYSQIVNDFQKGDIAEGYSVSREKKESFPLTVTSAQKNPTAFYLCASSIGNQPQHFGDGTRLSIL.